The 8 T cell receptor beta chains below come from one sample, sequenced in a study of regulatory T cells in long-lasting Graves disease. Time point indicated: newly diagnosed GD, antithyroid drugs for less than 3 months. From PBMCs, RNA was extracted and then used to make the TCR library. In building TCR beta libraries, iRepertoire HTBI primers were used together with Arm-PCR of CDR3 regions. A single record per CDR3 protein comes from TCRdb applying MiXCR to the multiplex PCR reads. The repertoire holds fewer than 350,000 distinct CDR3 sequences, 15% to 20% seen once, with about 36% in the top ten. Sequenced material: peripheral blood mononuclear cells (PBMCs), taken at new diagnosis, from a patient treated with antithyroid drugs. These TCRs come from a female donor with Graves disease.

This clonotype is medium-sized (0.01 to 0.1%) by share. The chain joins TRBV12-3 or TRBV12-4 to TRBJ2-2; tentatively, D is TRBD1 (6 bases). The V and J ends lost 1 base and 2 bases respectively, with 8 bases between them. The CDR3 is 15 amino acids. CDR3 DNA sequence: TGTGCCAGCAGTTTAGGGACAGTTAACACCGGGGAGCTGTTTTTT. Protein sequence: CASSLGTVNTGELFF.

In this sample, this clonotype turned up many times. The J gene is TRBJ1-1, the V gene TRBV13; possibly TRBD1 for D (5 bases). CDR3 length: 13 residues. Germline lookup yields CDR1 PRHDT and CDR2 FYEKMQ (reference sequence). Trimming left V 1 base short and J 4 bases short, with 7 bases between. In DNA, the CDR3 is TGTGCCAGCAGCTTAGAGGGGTCCACTGAAGCTTTCTTT. Protein product: CASSLEGSTEAFF.

This clonotype has a count of ten or more. The chain couples TRBV11-3 to TRBJ2-3; either TRBD1 or TRBD2 may fit D (5 bases each). This CDR3 is built from 17 residues. V gave up 1 base and J gave up 2 bases, with 16 bases separating them. Germline assignment: CDR1 SGHNT and CDR2 YENEEA. CDR3 sequence: CASSLGGSRADTDTQYF. The CDR3 DNA follows: TGTGCCAGCAGCTTAGGGGGGTCGCGGGCGGACACAGATACGCAGTATTTT.

In its sample, this clonotype was seen many times. The chain is built from TRBV27 and TRBJ2-7; D remains unclear. This CDR3 is 15 amino acids long. Germline V gene data show CDR1 as MNHEY and CDR2 as SMNVEV (reference sequence). V shed 5 bases and J shed 0 bases, with 14 bases lying between them. The CDR3 loop reads CASSPSPLSSYEQYF. The CDR3 bases are TGTGCCAGCAGTCCTTCCCCACTTAGCTCCTACGAGCAGTACTTC.

This clonotype was picked up many times. The chain links TRBV12-3 or TRBV12-4 to TRBJ2-3; D is ambiguous. This CDR3 is built from 15 residues. V was clipped by 3 bases and J by 0 bases, with 10 bases between them. The CDR3 DNA reads TGTGCCAGCAGTTTTCCAGACGGGAGCACAGATACGCAGTATTTT. As protein: CASSFPDGSTDTQYF.

This chain connects TRBV11-2 to TRBJ1-2; D might be TRBD1 (5 bases). The CDR3 sequence is 14 residues long. Between the trimmed V and J ends, which lost 5 bases and 3 bases, there was a span of 13 bases. The V gene's germline CDR1 is SGHAT and CDR2 FQNNGV. Here the CDR3 reads CASSPTGTDYGYTF. DNA for the CDR3: TGTGCCAGCAGCCCAACGGGGACGGACTATGGCTACACCTTC.

The chain is built from TRBV29-1 and TRBJ2-3, with TRBD1 matching 9 bases. Trimming took 1 base from V and 3 from J; bases not matched to a gene: 5. The length of the CDR3 is 15 residues. Germline values: CDR1 SQVTM, CDR2 ANQGSEA. The CDR3 region has the DNA TGCAGCGTTGAAGGGACAGGGGAGGTTACAGATACGCAGTATTTT. This gives the protein CSVEGTGEVTDTQYF.

At least ten counts were recorded for this clonotype. V and J are TRBV10-3 and TRBJ2-5; D is possibly TRBD2 (5 bases). The ends were cut back, 4 bases at V and 4 bases at J, with 13 bases in the middle. The length of the CDR3 is 14 residues. Germline CDR1 and CDR2: ENHRY and SYGVKD. CDR3 sequence reads: CAISGRPGSETQYF. CDR3 bases: TGTGCCATCAGTGGTCGGCCGGGATCAGAGACCCAGTACTTC.